These 30 T cell receptor beta chains were sequenced from one sample in a study of blood T cell repertoires in COVID-19. Only in-frame clones appear in the TCRdb table, and some are missing; sequencing was by immunoSEQ multiplex PCR. The sample records about half a million clones, roughly nine tenths being singletons. Sequencing was done on a sample of peripheral blood. These receptors were collected from a man younger than 35 with COVID-19, enrolled during active disease.

The chain couples TRBV4-2 to TRBJ2-3, with 10 bases lining up with TRBD2. The CDR3 covers 21 residues. Germline-derived CDR1 and CDR2 are LGHNA and YNFKEQ. Unmatched junction bases numbered 19, after V lost 4 bases and J lost 0 bases. CDR3 region: CASSPNRRLLAGGSSTDTQYF. The CDR3, as DNA: TGTGCCAGCAGCCCCAACCGAAGGTTGTTAGCGGGGGGATCTAGCACAGATACGCAGTATTTT.

This chain links TRBV10-1 with TRBJ2-2, with 12 bases fitting TRBD2. CDR1 is WNHNN, CDR2 SYGVQD, per germline (reference sequence). The CDR3 is made up of 16 amino acids. With V trimmed by 6 bases and J by 4 bases, 6 bases remained unmatched. The CDR3 bases are TGCGCCAGCAGCGAACTAGCGGGGGGTCCCACCGGGGAGCTGTTTTTT. Translating gives CASSELAGGPTGELFF.

The CDR3 protein is CASRIGGIYNEQFF. DNA of the CDR3: TGTGCCAGCAGAATTGGCGGGATCTACAATGAGCAGTTCTTC. J is TRBJ2-1 and V is TRBV3-1 (or the pseudogene TRBV3-2), with a possible D match to TRBD2 (6 bases). The CDR3 has 14 residues. The V and J ends lost 6 bases and 3 bases respectively, with 12 bases between them. Germline values: CDR1 LGHDT, CDR2 YNNKEL (reference sequence).

The CDR3 loop is CASRTTGGHSPLHF. CDR3 in DNA: TGTGCCAGCCGAACGACAGGGGGCCATTCACCCCTCCACTTT. V and J are TRBV6-5 and TRBJ1-6, with TRBD1 identical over 10 bases. Per the germline V gene, CDR1 is MNHEY and CDR2 is SVGAGI. V lost 8 bases, J lost 8 bases, and 6 bases stayed unmatched. The CDR3 has 14 residues.

This chain joins TRBV5-1 and TRBJ2-5; 7 bases are shared with TRBD1. The CDR3 totals 13 residues. The V gene end was trimmed by 7 bases and the J gene end by 1 base; junction bases not matched to a gene: 4. Germline CDR1 and CDR2: SGHRS and YFSETQ. The CDR3 coding sequence is TGCGCCAGCCATTGGGACAGCCAAGAGACCCAGTACTTC. It translates to CASHWDSQETQYF.

The chain carries TRBV7-9 and TRBJ1-4; 9 nucleotides agree with TRBD1. V lost 5 bases to trimming and J lost 6 bases; unmatched junction nucleotides: 10. CDR1 is SEHNR and CDR2 is FQNEAQ in the germline V gene (reference sequence). The CDR3 totals 16 residues. The CDR3 coding sequence is TGTGCCAGCAGCCCCCCGGGACAGGGATTGGATGAAAAACTGTTTTTT. This codes for CASSPPGQGLDEKLFF.

The rearrangement uses TRBV5-1 and TRBJ1-4; no clear D. This CDR3 contains 15 residues. Germline CDR1 SGHRS, CDR2 YFSETQ. Deletions cut 0 bases from V and 0 bases from J, with 6 bases between. In nucleotides, the CDR3 is TGCGCCAGCAGCTTGGGCGAGACAACTAATGAAAAACTGTTTTTT. Translated, it gives CASSLGETTNEKLFF. Full variable domain (outside the CDR3, taken from reference TRBV5-1 and TRBJ1-4): KAGVTQTPRYLIKTRGQQVTLSCSPISGHRSVSWYQQTPGQGLQFLFEYFSETQRNKGNFPGRFSGRQFSNSRSEMNVSTLELGDSALYLCASSLGETTNEKLFFGSGTQLSVL.

V gene TRBV3-1 (or the pseudogene TRBV3-2) combines with J gene TRBJ1-4; D is perhaps TRBD1 (5 bases). Germline-derived CDR1 and CDR2 are LGHDT and YNNKEL (reference sequence). V was shortened by 3 bases and J by 11 bases, with 22 bases between the two germline ends. CDR3 length equals 16 residues. CDR3 in DNA: TGTGCCAGCAGCCATGTGAGGGACTGGACCCGAGGGAAACTGTTTTTT. It yields the protein CASSHVRDWTRGKLFF.

The rearrangement uses TRBV5-6 and TRBJ2-6; the D is unclear. V gave up 2 bases and J gave up 3 bases, with 9 bases separating them. CDR1 is SGHDT and CDR2 is YYEEEE in the germline V gene. This CDR3 is built from 15 residues. This CDR3 reads CASSFRGGGANVLTF. Here the CDR3 DNA reads TGTGCCAGCAGCTTCAGAGGCGGTGGGGCCAACGTCCTGACTTTC.

V is TRBV6-5 and J is TRBJ2-3, with 7 bases lining up with TRBD1. The germline CDR1 and CDR2 sequences are MNHEY and SVGAGI. V was pared by 5 bases and J by 2 bases, with 4 bases of the junction left unmatched. The CDR3 totals 14 residues. CDR3 in amino acids: CASSTGVDTDTQYF. The CDR3 nucleotides are TGTGCCAGCAGTACAGGGGTTGACACAGATACGCAGTATTTT.

The chain combines TRBV7-6 with TRBJ2-7, with 9 bases lining up with TRBD2. The ends lost 1 base at V and 2 bases at J; junction bases unmatched: 6. The CDR3 covers 16 residues. Germline V CDR1 and CDR2: SGHVS, FNYEAQ. The CDR3 region is CASSLGLAGTTYEQYF. The CDR3 nucleotides are TGTGCCAGCAGCTTAGGGCTAGCGGGGACTACCTACGAGCAGTACTTC.

This rearrangement joins TRBV6-6 to TRBJ1-5; 8 positions match TRBD1. This CDR3 region has 14 residues. V shed 5 bases and J 6 bases; nucleotides not matched to a gene: 6. Per germline, CDR1 MNHNY and CDR2 SVGAGI (reference sequence). CDR3 sequence: CASSLQGASQPQHF. CDR3 DNA: TGTGCCAGCAGTCTCCAGGGGGCGTCTCAGCCCCAGCATTTT.

The V call is TRBV5-5, the J call TRBJ2-5, with 9 bases fitting TRBD2. Looked up from germline, CDR1 is SGHKS and CDR2 is YYEKEE (reference sequence). The CDR3 contains 16 residues. Trimming removed 1 base from V and 1 base from J; junction bases left unmatched: 5. CDR3 in DNA: TGTGCCAGCAGCTTGAGCATAGCGGGGGTCCAAGAGACCCAGTACTTC. Translation: CASSLSIAGVQETQYF.

The chain has TRBV6-5 and TRBJ2-7, with D possibly being TRBD1 (5 bases). V lost 6 bases and J 6 bases, leaving 18 bases between the germline ends. The germline gives CDR1 MNHEY, CDR2 SVGAGI. This CDR3 has 14 residues. The CDR3 bases are TGTGCCAGCAGACCAACCTACCAGGGCTCCGAGCAGTACTTC. This sequence encodes CASRPTYQGSEQYF.

The chain has TRBV7-6 and TRBJ2-5; perhaps TRBD1 as D (6 bases). This CDR3 contains 13 residues. V lost 5 bases to trimming and J lost 5 bases, with 12 bases between them. Per germline, CDR1 SGHVS and CDR2 FNYEAQ. CDR3 residues: CASSLGQKETQYF. The CDR3 DNA is TGTGCCAGCAGCCTAGGACAGAAGGAGACCCAGTACTTC.

The rearrangement links TRBV2 to TRBJ2-1; tentatively, D is TRBD1 (8 bases). V lost 8 bases to trimming and J lost 0 bases, with 23 bases between them. The CDR3 sequence is 18 residues long. CDR1 is SNHLY and CDR2 is FYNNEI in the germline V gene. Here the CDR3 DNA reads TGTGCCAGCTGTAGGGACAGGACTAGTCGGGGCTCCTACAATGAGCAGTTCTTC. Residues: CASCRDRTSRGSYNEQFF.

Concerning this clone itself: One end of the junction does not line up with germline, which may come from a read error. The CDR3 coding sequence is TGCGCCAGCAGTCAATCGTCCCCCCCAGGGGTCAGTTTT. Residues: CASSQSSPPGVSF. V usage is TRBV23-1 and J usage is TRBJ2-3; perhaps TRBD1 as D (6 bases). TRBV23-1 counts as an open reading frame of uncertain function. CDR3 length: 13 residues.

The chain has TRBV15 and TRBJ1-1; D may be TRBD1 (5 bases). V was trimmed by 0 bases and J by 1 base, leaving 9 bases between them. Germline-derived CDR1 and CDR2 are LNHNV and YYDKDF (reference sequence). The CDR3 contains 15 residues. The CDR3, as DNA: TGTGCCACCAGCAGAGAACTAACAGGGAACACTGAAGCTTTCTTT. Its protein product is CATSRELTGNTEAFF.

This chain links TRBV19 with TRBJ2-1; 8 bases map to TRBD2. CDR3 length: 14 amino acids. Per the germline V gene, CDR1 is LNHDA and CDR2 is SQIVND (reference sequence). After removal of 4 bases from V and 4 bases from J, the junction contained 3 bases not matched to a gene. The CDR3 DNA sequence: TGTGCCAGTAGTAGCGGGGGGCCTTACAATGAGCAGTTCTTC. This codes for CASSSGGPYNEQFF. The full variable domain, in which reference TRBV19 and TRBJ2-1 provide the parts outside the CDR3, is DGGITQSPKYLFRKEGQNVTLSCEQNLNHDAMYWYRQDPGQGLRLIYYSQIVNDFQKGDIAEGYSVSREKKESFPLTVTSAQKNPTAFYLCASSSGGPYNEQFFGPGTRLTVL.

This chain uses TRBV5-8 with TRBJ2-5; 12 positions match TRBD1. The CDR3 has 17 amino acids. V dropped 4 bases and J dropped 2; count of bases not matched to a gene: 9. Germline V lookup: CDR1 SGHTS, CDR2 YDEGEE. CDR3 loop: CASSAGTGGISQETQYF. The CDR3 coding sequence is TGTGCCAGCAGCGCCGGGACAGGGGGCATCTCGCAAGAGACCCAGTACTTC.

In regard to this clone: The same CDR3 is also encoded by other DNA sequences in this sample. The V and J genes are TRBV18 and TRBJ2-1; the D is unclear. Per germline, CDR1 KGHSH and CDR2 LQKENI. V was trimmed by 0 bases and J by 6 bases, leaving 6 bases between them. The CDR3 runs 13 residues. Here the CDR3 DNA reads TGTGCCAGCTCACCACCGAGCCGCAATGAGCAGTTCTTC. Its translation: CASSPPSRNEQFF.

This clone has a handful of counts. The V call is TRBV5-6, the J call TRBJ1-2, with 8 bases matching TRBD1. This CDR3 comprises 13 residues. Germline V gives CDR1 SGHDT, CDR2 YYEEEE. The V gene end was trimmed by 4 bases and the J gene end by 5 bases; junction bases not matched to a gene: 4. The CDR3 nucleotides read TGTGCCAGCAGCGGACAGGGTAAATATGGCTACACCTTC. Translation gives CASSGQGKYGYTF.

V is TRBV14 and J is TRBJ2-1; D unclear. Germline CDR1 and CDR2: SGHDN and FVKESK. V was shortened by 0 bases and J by 0 bases, with 9 bases between the two germline ends. The CDR3 runs 16 residues. CDR3 in amino acids: CASSQDRGVSYNEQFF. DNA for the CDR3: TGTGCCAGCAGCCAAGATCGTGGAGTCTCCTACAATGAGCAGTTCTTC.

V and J are TRBV7-3 and TRBJ2-1; 11 bases line up with TRBD2. The CDR3 runs 19 residues. V gave up 1 base and J gave up 6 bases; unmatched junction bases: 14. Germline values: CDR1 SGHTA, CDR2 FQGTGA. CDR3 in amino acids: CASSLRASWGLADFNEQFF. The CDR3 DNA reads TGTGCCAGCAGCTTAAGGGCGTCGTGGGGACTAGCGGATTTCAATGAGCAGTTCTTC.

J is TRBJ1-5 and V is TRBV6-5, with D uncertain. This CDR3 has 13 residues. Germline loops: CDR1 MNHEY, CDR2 SVGAGI. Trimming left V 2 bases short and J 8 bases short, with 10 bases between. The CDR3 bases are TGTGCCAGCAGTTACAACGCCCAGGAGCCCCAGCATTTT. Translated, it gives CASSYNAQEPQHF.

The genes are TRBV5-4 and TRBJ2-2; TRBD2 matches 9 bases. Germline lookup yields CDR1 SGHNT and CDR2 YYREEE (reference sequence). With V trimmed by 0 bases and J by 7 bases, 1 base remained unmatched. The CDR3 spans 14 residues. The chain's CDR3 is CASSLELAGGELFF. CDR3 DNA: TGTGCCAGCAGCTTGGAACTAGCGGGCGGGGAGCTGTTTTTT.

This chain connects TRBV5-6 to TRBJ2-5; D may be TRBD1 (5 bases). Between the trimmed V and J ends, which lost 2 bases and 2 bases, there was a span of 10 bases. Germline values: CDR1 SGHDT, CDR2 YYEEEE. The CDR3 covers 14 residues. As DNA, the CDR3 is TGTGCCAGCAGCTTATCCAGGGATCAAGAGACCCAGTACTTC. This sequence encodes CASSLSRDQETQYF.

The DNA of the CDR3 is TGTGCCAGCAGCCGCAGACAGGGGAGAGGGGAGACCCAGTACTTC. It is translated as CASSRRQGRGETQYF. The chain has TRBV3-1 (or the pseudogene TRBV3-2) and TRBJ2-5; TRBD1 matches 8 bases. V lost 4 bases, J lost 5 bases, and 9 bases stayed unmatched. This CDR3 contains 15 residues. Looked up from germline, CDR1 is LGHDT and CDR2 is YNNKEL (reference sequence).

This chain joins TRBV19 and TRBJ1-6, with D unresolved. This CDR3 is 13 amino acids long. Trimming removed 10 bases at V and 0 bases at J, with 7 bases between. Germline V gene sequence: CDR1 LNHDA, CDR2 SQIVND (reference sequence). This CDR3 reads CATTPSYNSPLHF. DNA of the CDR3: TGTGCCACAACTCCCTCCTATAATTCACCCCTCCACTTT.

J is TRBJ2-5 and V is TRBV3-1 (or the pseudogene TRBV3-2); 11 bases agree with TRBD2. Germline CDR1 and CDR2: LGHDT and YNNKEL (reference sequence). The CDR3 covers 15 residues. The V and J ends lost 4 bases and 4 bases, in that order; junction bases with no gene match: 5. CDR3 bases: TGTGCCAGCAGCCTCCCGGGACTAGCGGTAGAGACCCAGTACTTC. Translating gives CASSLPGLAVETQYF.